Below are 15 T cell receptor beta chains sequenced from a single sample in a study of T cell responses to AZD1222 COVID-19 vaccine. Clones were read by immunoSEQ multiplex PCR, and TCRdb kept only the in-frame ones, dropping some. Found here are some 130,000 clones, 80% to 90% of them singletons; the top ten hold about 9.5%. The sequenced sample was peripheral blood, obtained 28 days after the second AZD1222 dose. Source of these receptors: an adult who received the AZD1222 COVID-19 vaccine.

This rearrangement joins TRBV19 to TRBJ1-5; D not resolved. The CDR3 consists of 16 residues. CDR1 is LNHDA and CDR2 is SQIVND in the germline V gene (reference sequence). V lost 6 bases and J 3 bases, leaving 18 bases between the germline ends. The CDR3 reads CASRREELAINQPQHF. DNA of the CDR3: TGTGCCAGTAGGAGAGAGGAGCTCGCCATCAATCAGCCCCAGCATTTT.

The V call is TRBV10-3, the J call TRBJ2-7; TRBD2 matches 9 bases. Germline trimming cut 10 bases from V and 2 bases from J; bases unmatched to any gene: 18. Germline values: CDR1 ENHRY, CDR2 SYGVKD. The length of the CDR3 is 17 residues. The CDR3 region is CATSADPGLASAYEQYF. CDR3 nucleotide sequence: TGTGCCACCTCAGCCGATCCAGGACTAGCGTCCGCCTACGAGCAGTACTTC.

Only one count was recorded for this clone. Other DNA variants within this sample encode the same CDR3. V usage is TRBV12-3 or TRBV12-4 and J usage is TRBJ1-2, with D possibly being TRBD1 (5 bases). The length of the CDR3 is 13 residues. V was pared by 3 bases and J by 4 bases, with 9 bases between. The CDR3 loop is CASSFQGTYGYTF. The CDR3 region has the DNA TGTGCCAGCAGTTTCCAAGGGACCTATGGCTACACCTTC.

This CDR3 reads CASSYSKIGHTDTQYF. The CDR3 region has the DNA TGTGCCAGCAGTTACTCTAAAATAGGACACACAGATACGCAGTATTTT. V usage is TRBV6-6 and J usage is TRBJ2-3; possibly TRBD1 for D (5 bases). V was pared by 0 bases and J by 2 bases, with 12 bases between. Per germline, CDR1 MNHNY and CDR2 SVGAGI (reference sequence). This CDR3 has 16 amino acids.

About this clone: A junction end diverges from the germline sequence, so it may reflect a read error. The rearrangement uses TRBV4-1 and TRBJ1-3; D remains ambiguous. Germline CDR1 reads MGHRA; CDR2 reads YSYEKL. This CDR3 is built from 15 residues. In nucleotides, the CDR3 is TGCGCCAGCAGCCAAGTGCTGCTACCTGGTAACACCATATATTTT. This gives the protein CASSQVLLPGNTIYF.

This rearrangement joins TRBV5-1 to TRBJ2-1; possible D gene TRBD2, 6 bases. Germline-derived CDR1 and CDR2 are SGHRS and YFSETQ. The CDR3 is 15 amino acids. V gave up 2 bases and J gave up 4 bases, with 13 bases separating them. The CDR3 loop reads CASSLRRADYNEQFF. CDR3 sequence (DNA): TGCGCCAGCAGCTTAAGGAGGGCCGATTACAATGAGCAGTTCTTC.

V and J are TRBV19 and TRBJ1-3, with D tentatively TRBD1 (6 bases). The germline V and J ends were trimmed by 1 base and 0 bases, with 10 bases remaining between them. Germline V gene data show CDR1 as LNHDA and CDR2 as SQIVND (reference sequence). There are 16 residues in the CDR3. CDR3 loop: CASSIVQGDSGNTIYF. The CDR3 DNA is TGTGCCAGTAGTATAGTACAGGGCGACTCTGGAAACACCATATATTTT.

The V and J genes are TRBV28 and TRBJ1-5; 9 bases match TRBD1. In germline, CDR1 is MDHEN, CDR2 SYDVKM. The CDR3 length is 17 residues. V was pared by 3 bases and J by 0 bases, with 6 bases of the junction left unmatched. CDR3 coding DNA: TGTGCCAGCAGTTTTATGGGACAGGGTTATAGCAATCAGCCCCAGCATTTT. It encodes CASSFMGQGYSNQPQHF.

The table lists this clone with a few counts. In DNA, the CDR3 is TGTGCCAGCAGTGCCAGCGGGAGGTCTCAGTACTTC. Its protein product is CASSASGRSQYF. The chain is built from TRBV2 and TRBJ2-5, with TRBD2 identical over 9 bases. Per germline, CDR1 SNHLY and CDR2 FYNNEI. This CDR3 spans 12 amino acids. The junction had 5 bases not matched to a gene; V was cut back by 4 bases and J by 11 bases.

V usage is TRBV3-1 (or the pseudogene TRBV3-2) and J usage is TRBJ2-3, with D maybe TRBD2 (5 bases). Germline CDR1 and CDR2: LGHDT and YNNKEL (reference sequence). Trimming took off 1 base at V and 1 base at J, with 12 bases between the two ends. This CDR3 region has 16 residues. CDR3 region: CASSQGQRTRTDTQYF. For the CDR3, the DNA is TGTGCCAGCAGCCAAGGGCAGCGGACCCGCACAGATACGCAGTATTTT.

This sequence joins TRBV3-1 (or the pseudogene TRBV3-2) and TRBJ2-5, with D tentatively TRBD2 (7 bases). With 4 bases removed from V and 5 bases from J, the gap between germline ends came to 11 bases. Germline V gene data show CDR1 as LGHDT and CDR2 as YNNKEL (reference sequence). The CDR3 is 13 amino acids. The CDR3 nucleotides read TGTGCCAGCAGCCTCGGGGGGCAGGAGACCCAGTACTTC. This gives the protein CASSLGGQETQYF.

The V and J genes are TRBV28 and TRBJ2-7, with 8 bases aligning to TRBD2. Germline loops: CDR1 MDHEN, CDR2 SYDVKM. CDR3 length: 16 residues. Trimming removed 5 bases from V and 3 bases from J; junction bases left unmatched: 12. CDR3 coding DNA: TGTGCCAGCAGTGCGTCGACAGCGGGAGCGCTCTACGAGCAGTACTTC. Amino acid sequence: CASSASTAGALYEQYF.

This clone was counted between two and nine times. Written as DNA, the CDR3 is TGTGCCAGCTCACCATCCGGAACCTTTGGAAAACTGTTTTTT. The encoded protein is CASSPSGTFGKLFF. The chain links TRBV18 to TRBJ1-4, with unresolved D. CDR3 length: 14 residues. Looked up from germline, CDR1 is KGHSH and CDR2 is LQKENI. The germline V and J ends were trimmed by 2 bases and 10 bases, with 14 bases remaining between them.

V and J are TRBV27 and TRBJ1-6, with D possibly being TRBD1 (5 bases). Germline V gene data show CDR1 as MNHEY and CDR2 as SMNVEV (reference sequence). The CDR3 consists of 15 residues. V lost 1 base and J lost 7, with 11 bases in between. The CDR3 coding sequence is TGTGCCAGCAGTTTATGGGGGGGAGAGAATTCACCCCTCCACTTT. Translated: CASSLWGGENSPLHF.

The chain joins TRBV9 to TRBJ2-5; no firm D call. The V and J ends lost 0 bases and 5 bases respectively, with 11 bases between them. Germline V lookup: CDR1 SGDLS, CDR2 YYNGEE. CDR3 length equals 14 residues. CDR3 DNA sequence: TGTGCCAGCAGCGTAGACGACCTTTGGGAGACCCAGTACTTC. Its protein is CASSVDDLWETQYF. Looking up the rest from reference TRBV9 and TRBJ2-5 gives the full variable domain: DSGVTQTPKHLITATGQRVTLRCSPRSGDLSVYWYQQSLDQGLQFLIQYYNGEERAKGNILERFSAQQFPDLHSELNLSSLELGDSALYFCASSVDDLWETQYFGPGTRLLVL.